These T cell receptor beta chains were read from a single sample in a study of CD8+ T cells in alopecia areata. Repertoires were generated with immunoSEQ multiplex PCR, while TCRdb's copy carries only in-frame clones and drops some. This sample yields roughly 250,000 clones, of which 67% are seen a single time; approximately 1.2% belongs to the top ten. Material: CD4+ T cells sorted from blood, obtained at week 0. Receptors originate from a human donor with alopecia areata. Each CDR3 is given with its conserved first and last residue. D genes are given only for firm matches. Rows give clone size only sometimes, using once, few, many, or a class for an expanded clone.

V gene: TRBV5-4; clone size: .; J gene: TRBJ2-4; D gene: .; CDR3 DNA: TGTGCCAGCAGCTTGGAGGGATCTGCCAAAAACATTCAGTACTTC; CDR3 protein: CASSLEGSAKNIQYF
V gene: TRBV15; clone size: many; J gene: TRBJ1-1; D gene: .; CDR3 DNA: TGTGCCACCAGCAGAGCCATCCTAGTGGGAGGCACTGAAGCTTTCTTT; CDR3 protein: CATSRAILVGGTEAFF
V gene: TRBV4-3; clone size: .; J gene: TRBJ2-5; D gene: .; CDR3 DNA: TGCGCCAGCAGCCGGGCCGGGAGTCAAGAGACCCAGTACTTC; CDR3 protein: CASSRAGSQETQYF
V gene: TRBV9; clone size: once; J gene: TRBJ2-5; D gene: .; CDR3 DNA: TGTGCCAGCAGCACACGTGGGGAAGGGCAAGAGACCCAGTACTTC; CDR3 protein: CASSTRGEGQETQYF
V gene: TRBV6-1; clone size: few; J gene: TRBJ2-1; D gene: .; CDR3 DNA: TGTGCCAGCAGTGGTGGCAGGGACGATGAGCAGTTCTTC; CDR3 protein: CASSGGRDDEQFF
V gene: TRBV9; clone size: .; J gene: TRBJ1-1; D gene: .; CDR3 DNA: TGTGCCAGCAGCGTAGAGGTGAACACTGAAGCTTTCTTT; CDR3 protein: CASSVEVNTEAFF
V gene: TRBV30; clone size: .; J gene: TRBJ1-2; D gene: TRBD1; CDR3 DNA: TGTGCCTCGCCTGGGACAGGCGATTATGGCTACACCTTC; CDR3 protein: CASPGTGDYGYTF
V gene: TRBV29-1; clone size: .; J gene: TRBJ2-7; D gene: .; CDR3 DNA: TGCAGCGCTCCCTACGAGCAGTACTTC; CDR3 protein: CSAPYEQYF
V gene: TRBV10-2; clone size: once; J gene: TRBJ1-2; D gene: .; CDR3 DNA: TGCGCCAGCAGTGTTGCAAGCTATGGCTACACCTTC; CDR3 protein: CASSVASYGYTF
V gene: TRBV29-1; clone size: .; J gene: TRBJ1-5; D gene: .; CDR3 DNA: TGCAGCGTTGGTGGGGGGAGCAATCAGCCCCAGCATTTT; CDR3 protein: CSVGGGSNQPQHF
V gene: TRBV9; clone size: .; J gene: TRBJ2-7; D gene: .; CDR3 DNA: TGTGCCAGCAGCTCAAGACAGATACTTTTCTACGAGCAGTACTTC; CDR3 protein: CASSSRQILFYEQYF
V gene: TRBV5-1; clone size: .; J gene: TRBJ1-1; D gene: .; CDR3 DNA: TGCGCCAGCAGCCCGGAGGGCGACACTGAAGCTTTCTTT; CDR3 protein: CASSPEGDTEAFF
V gene: TRBV19; clone size: few; J gene: TRBJ1-5; D gene: .; CDR3 DNA: TGTGCCAGTACCTCGGACACGTGGAATCAGCCCCAGCATTTT; CDR3 protein: CASTSDTWNQPQHF
V gene: TRBV14; clone size: .; J gene: TRBJ2-6; D gene: TRBD2; CDR3 DNA: TGTGCCAGCAGCCGCCCACTAGCGGGGGGCCGGTCTGGGGCCAACGTCCTGACTTTC; CDR3 protein: CASSRPLAGGRSGANVLTF
V gene: TRBV9; clone size: .; J gene: TRBJ1-6; D gene: .; CDR3 DNA: TGTGCCAGCAGCGTAGCGCAGGGGAATTCACCCCTCCACTTT; CDR3 protein: CASSVAQGNSPLHF